This T cell receptor beta chain was identified in a study of T cells in Graves' hyperthyroidism and ophthalmopathy. Patients aged 18 to 65 with hyperthyroidism were newly diagnosed, with duration under 2 months. Uncontrolled infection, other autoimmune disease, pregnancy or lactation led to exclusion. This clonotype came up a few times. Amplification yielded TCR beta CDR3 regions, with RNA transcripts as the source. First-round RT-PCR with HTBI primers amplified the TCR CDR3 region. TCRdb fed the multiplex PCR reads into MiXCR, producing one record per CDR3 protein. In the table there are approximately 520,000 distinct CDR3 sequences, less than 25% of which are singletons. The clonotype was recovered from a man younger than 30 with Graves' hyperthyroidism. The sample comprised blood.

The CDR3 nucleotides are TGCAGTGCTAGAGGTGGGACTAGCGGGGGGTTCCAAGAGACCCAGTACTTC. Translated, it gives CSARGGTSGGFQETQYF. The gene calls are TRBV20-1 and TRBJ2-5; 15 bases align to TRBD2. There are 17 residues in the CDR3. V was clipped by 1 base and J by 1 base; unmatched bases: 4. The germline V gene has CDR1 DFQATT and CDR2 SNEGSKA (reference sequence).